One and the same sample provided the 15 T cell receptor beta chains below, sequenced in a study of neoadjuvant anti-PD-1 for oral cavity cancer. Libraries were prepared by immunoSEQ multiplex PCR; TCRdb keeps only in-frame clonotypes and omits some of them. Here the sample spans 15,000 to 20,000 clones, around 76% being singletons. Sample: PBMCs, taken before nivolumab (anti-PD-1) treatment. All receptors derive from a person aged 40 to 85 with oral cavity squamous cell carcinoma.

This clone was counted only a few times. This sequence joins TRBV10-1 and TRBJ2-3, with TRBD2 matching over 8 bases. Germline-derived CDR1 and CDR2 are WNHNN and SYGVQD (reference sequence). This CDR3 spans 15 amino acids. The J segment lost 10 bases and the V segment lost 4 bases, leaving 13 bases of the junction unmatched. The CDR3 DNA sequence: TGCGCCAGCAGTGTCCAGCGGGAGAATTCCGGAGCGCAGTATTTT. Amino acids: CASSVQRENSGAQYF.

The V gene is TRBV11-2, the J gene TRBJ2-7, with 8 bases aligning to TRBD1. The CDR3 consists of 14 residues. V was pared by 3 bases and J by 9 bases, with 10 bases of the junction left unmatched. Germline V gene lookup returns CDR1 SGHAT and CDR2 FQNNGV. CDR3 sequence (DNA): TGTGCCAGCAGCTTGGCGCAGGGGGCCAAAGGGCAGTACTTC. This translates into CASSLAQGAKGQYF.

This rearrangement joins TRBV30 to TRBJ1-5; the D is unclear. V dropped 7 bases and J dropped 6 bases, with 16 bases sitting between them. Germline V gene lookup returns CDR1 GTSNPN and CDR2 SVGIG (reference sequence). The CDR3 consists of 13 residues. CDR3 amino acids: CASRKDPGQPQHF. The CDR3 coding sequence is TGTGCCTCGCGAAAGGACCCTGGTCAGCCCCAGCATTTT.

The rearrangement joins TRBV10-3 to TRBJ2-6; D not resolved. Germline assignment: CDR1 ENHRY and CDR2 SYGVKD. V was shortened by 2 bases and J by 4 bases, with 0 bases between the two germline ends. The CDR3 runs to 12 residues. The CDR3 loop is CAISEGANVLTF. The CDR3 nucleotides are TGTGCCATCAGTGAGGGGGCCAACGTCCTGACTTTC.

V usage is TRBV29-1 and J usage is TRBJ2-3; 11 positions match TRBD1. CDR1 SQVTM and CDR2 ANQGSEA come from the germline V gene. The length of the CDR3 is 16 residues. The ends lost 1 base at V and 4 bases at J; junction bases unmatched: 7. CDR3 in amino acids: CSVEGGRDRGADTQYF. The CDR3 nucleotides are TGCAGCGTTGAAGGAGGTCGGGACAGGGGGGCAGATACGCAGTATTTT.

This clone was seen a few times. The rearrangement joins TRBV9 to TRBJ2-1, with D possibly TRBD1 on 6 matching bases. Germline values: CDR1 SGDLS, CDR2 YYNGEE. V shed 0 bases and J shed 10 bases, with 8 bases lying between them. This CDR3 spans 12 amino acids. CDR3 in DNA: TGTGCCAGCAGCGTAGTGGACAGAGAGCAGTTCTTC. Its translation: CASSVVDREQFF.

The CDR3 DNA reads as TGTGCCAGCAGTTACTCGAGAGTAGTTAGCTACAATGAGCAGTTCTTC. This sequence encodes CASSYSRVVSYNEQFF. The chain joins TRBV6-5 to TRBJ2-1; no clear D gene. This CDR3 region has 16 residues. V was shortened by 0 bases and J by 3 bases, with 12 bases between the two germline ends. The germline gives CDR1 MNHEY, CDR2 SVGAGI.

This clone was observed a few times. V is TRBV30 and J is TRBJ1-1; D is perhaps TRBD1 (5 bases). The germline V gene has CDR1 GTSNPN and CDR2 SVGIG (reference sequence). Trimming left V 4 bases short and J 1 base short, with 10 bases between. This CDR3 is built from 13 residues. The chain's CDR3 is CAWTLGGNTEAFF. CDR3 bases: TGTGCCTGGACACTCGGGGGGAACACTGAAGCTTTCTTT. The full variable domain, rest sourced from reference TRBV30 and TRBJ1-1, is SQTIHQWPATLVQPVGSPLSLECTVEGTSNPNLYWYRQAAGRGLQLLFYSVGIGQISSEVPQNLSASRPQDRQFILSSKKLLLSDSGFYLCAWTLGGNTEAFFGQGTRLTVV.

The chain recombines TRBV5-1 with TRBJ2-7; 12 nucleotides agree with TRBD2. The germline gives CDR1 SGHRS, CDR2 YFSETQ. The ends lost 0 bases at V and 3 bases at J; junction bases unmatched: 4. The CDR3 length is 16 residues. Here the CDR3 reads CASSLEPLAGGYEQYF. CDR3 DNA sequence: TGCGCCAGCAGCTTGGAACCACTAGCGGGGGGCTACGAGCAGTACTTC.

The chain joins TRBV11-2 to TRBJ1-4, with D hard to call. The CDR3 sequence is 16 residues long. V was cut by 3 bases and J by 0 bases, with 11 bases left in between. Germline V gene data show CDR1 as SGHAT and CDR2 as FQNNGV. CDR3 amino acids: CASSLESTATNEKLFF. Here the CDR3 DNA reads TGTGCCAGCAGCTTGGAGTCGACTGCAACTAATGAAAAACTGTTTTTT.

The chain recombines TRBV9 with TRBJ2-2; the match to TRBD2 covers 10 bases. Per the germline V gene, CDR1 is SGDLS and CDR2 is YYNGEE. After removal of 5 bases from V and 3 bases from J, the junction contained 1 base not matched to a gene. The CDR3 length is 14 residues. The CDR3 here is CASRLAGDTGELFF. The CDR3 DNA is TGTGCCAGCAGGCTAGCGGGAGACACCGGGGAGCTGTTTTTT.

This clone was seen more than once but under ten times. The chain links TRBV20-1 to TRBJ1-5; 7 nucleotides line up with TRBD1. CDR1 is DFQATT, CDR2 SNEGSKA, per germline (reference sequence). CDR3 length: 11 residues. After removal of 5 bases from V and 10 bases from J, the junction contained 5 bases not matched to a gene. The CDR3 protein is CSAQGVGPQHF. The CDR3 DNA reads as TGCAGTGCTCAGGGGGTAGGCCCCCAGCATTTT.

This clone was detected only a few times. The chain has TRBV7-9 and TRBJ2-7; no clear D gene. CDR3 length equals 13 residues. Trimming took off 7 bases at V and 2 bases at J, with 12 bases between the two ends. The V gene's germline CDR1 is SEHNR and CDR2 FQNEAQ (reference sequence). The CDR3 bases are TGTGCCAGCACCGAGTCGTCTGCCTACGAGCAGTACTTC. Translating gives CASTESSAYEQYF.

This clone showed up just a few times. V and J are TRBV5-4 and TRBJ2-7, with 10 bases that match TRBD1. The CDR3 is 16 residues long. With V trimmed by 1 base and J by 4 bases, 8 bases remained unmatched. The V gene's germline CDR1 is SGHNT and CDR2 YYREEE (reference sequence). This CDR3 is CASSLWAGTGAYEQYF. The CDR3 DNA sequence: TGTGCCAGCAGCTTGTGGGCCGGGACAGGGGCGTACGAGCAGTACTTC.

The V call is TRBV10-1, the J call TRBJ2-1; 10 bases fit TRBD2. With 2 bases clipped from V and 9 bases from J, the junction kept 16 bases outside the gene matches. This CDR3 is built from 18 residues. Germline CDR1 and CDR2: WNHNN and SYGVQD (reference sequence). CDR3: CASSEIRGLAAIKGEQFF. The CDR3 DNA is TGCGCCAGCAGTGAGATCCGAGGACTAGCGGCTATCAAGGGTGAGCAGTTCTTC.